This T cell receptor (beta chain) came from a study of Ad26.COV2.S vaccination and SARS-CoV-2 variants. Regarding the study as a whole: Considerable breadth of spike-specific CD8+ and CD4+ T cell responses has reportedly been documented following vaccination.

The repertoire was sequenced with immunoSEQ multiplex PCR; TCRdb's copy has only in-frame clones and lacks some. The sample holds some 290,000 clones; about 82% are singletons and the top ten take roughly 2%. Treatment of the sample: roughly 19 received Ad26.COV2.S at low or high dose, single or two shots; five or six received placebo; per-sample allocation not given. The investigators took samples on day 63 after the first vaccine or placebo injection. Trimming removed 3 bases from V and 3 bases from J; junction bases left unmatched: 10. CDR3 length: 16 amino acids. Germline CDR1 and CDR2: KGHSH and LQKENI. For this clone: Its specificity is not known.

This chain connects TRBV18 to TRBJ2-7, with 8 bases fitting TRBD1. The clonotype was recovered from a person between 18 and 65 years old who received the Ad26.COV2.S COVID-19 vaccine or a placebo. The sample in question was peripheral blood, obtained in a trial of Ad26.COV2.S vaccine versus placebo. The chain's CDR3 is CASSPPGPGGNYEQYF. In nucleotides, the CDR3 is TGTGCCAGCTCACCCCCCGGTCCAGGGGGCAACTACGAGCAGTACTTC.